What follows are 27 T cell receptor beta chains derived from one specimen sequenced in a study of blood T cell repertoires in COVID-19. Clones were read by immunoSEQ multiplex PCR, and TCRdb kept only the in-frame ones, dropping some. Here the sample spans around 180,000 clones, around four fifths being singletons. Sequencing was carried out using peripheral blood. Source of these receptors: a woman in her twenties or thirties with acute or convalescent COVID-19.

The rearrangement joins TRBV27 to TRBJ2-7; D possibly corresponds to TRBD1 (6 bases). Trimming removed 1 base at V and 2 bases at J, with 18 bases between. The length of the CDR3 is 17 residues. Germline CDR1 MNHEY, CDR2 SMNVEV (reference sequence). The CDR3 protein is CASSLLTQGSRTYEQYF. The CDR3 bases are TGTGCCAGCAGTTTATTGACACAGGGATCCCGAACCTACGAGCAGTACTTC.

This clone has just one count. The chain links TRBV3-1 (or the pseudogene TRBV3-2) to TRBJ2-2; the D is unclear. Trimming removed 5 bases from V and 6 bases from J, with 7 bases in between. CDR3 size: 12 residues. Germline-derived CDR1 and CDR2 are LGHDT and YNNKEL (reference sequence). As DNA, the CDR3 is TGTGCCAGCAGCACGCGGTCCGGGGAGCTGTTTTTT. It is translated as CASSTRSGELFF.

This chain connects TRBV28 to TRBJ2-5; 9 bases match TRBD1. CDR3 length: 16 amino acids. The ends lost 6 bases at V and 4 bases at J; junction bases unmatched: 12. Germline loops: CDR1 MDHEN, CDR2 SYDVKM. The CDR3 here is CASSRTQGAHRETQYF. CDR3 DNA sequence: TGTGCCAGCAGCCGAACACAGGGGGCGCATCGAGAGACCCAGTACTTC.

The J gene is TRBJ2-1, the V gene TRBV30; TRBD2 agrees at 10 bases. The CDR3 runs 16 residues. V lost 0 bases to trimming and J lost 4 bases; unmatched junction nucleotides: 6. Per germline, CDR1 GTSNPN and CDR2 SVGIG (reference sequence). CDR3 sequence: CAWSVVAGGGYNEQFF. The CDR3 bases are TGTGCCTGGAGTGTAGTAGCGGGAGGAGGATACAATGAGCAGTTCTTC.

V and J are TRBV6-6 and TRBJ1-5; possible D gene TRBD1, 5 bases. From germline, CDR1 is MNHNY and CDR2 SVGAGI (reference sequence). Between the trimmed V and J ends, which lost 7 bases and 5 bases, there was a span of 18 bases. The CDR3 runs 15 residues. The CDR3 here is CASTDGGGNYQPQHF. Here the CDR3 DNA reads TGTGCCAGCACCGACGGGGGGGGGAACTATCAGCCCCAGCATTTT.

This clone was seen a few times. V gene TRBV20-1 combines with J gene TRBJ1-5, with D tentatively TRBD1 (6 bases). The CDR3 has 14 residues. In germline, CDR1 is DFQATT, CDR2 SNEGSKA (reference sequence). Trimming left V 3 bases short and J 3 bases short, with 12 bases between. CDR3 loop: CSASPGGYNQPQHF. The CDR3 nucleotides are TGCAGTGCTAGTCCGGGGGGCTACAATCAGCCCCAGCATTTT.

This clone was recorded once. The chain recombines TRBV7-9 with TRBJ1-5; D gene ambiguous. CDR1 is SEHNR, CDR2 FQNEAQ, per germline (reference sequence). Trimming took off 5 bases at V and 1 base at J, with 6 bases between the two ends. There are 13 residues in the CDR3. CDR3 DNA sequence: TGTGCCAGCAGCCCGGGGAGCAATCAGCCCCAGCATTTT. This gives the protein CASSPGSNQPQHF.

Remarks on this clone: The sample carries other DNA sequences with the same CDR3. This chain links TRBV9 with TRBJ1-2; D perhaps matches TRBD1 (6 bases). The V gene lost 0 bases and the J gene lost 2 bases, with 8 bases spanning the gap. Germline values: CDR1 SGDLS, CDR2 YYNGEE. This CDR3 spans 14 amino acids. The CDR3 reads CASSVAGTNYGYTF. The CDR3 region has the DNA TGTGCCAGCAGCGTAGCGGGGACAAACTATGGCTACACCTTC. Full variable domain (rest looked up from reference TRBV9 and TRBJ1-2): DSGVTQTPKHLITATGQRVTLRCSPRSGDLSVYWYQQSLDQGLQFLIQYYNGEERAKGNILERFSAQQFPDLHSELNLSSLELGDSALYFCASSVAGTNYGYTFGSGTRLTVV.

The chain recombines TRBV4-3 with TRBJ1-1; 8 positions agree with TRBD1. Germline V CDR1 and CDR2: LGHNA, YSLEER. CDR3 length: 16 residues. Unmatched junction bases numbered 6, after V lost 0 bases and J lost 3 bases. The CDR3 DNA follows: TGCGCCAGCAGCCAAGATGGACAGGGATCCGACACTGAAGCTTTCTTT. Its translation is CASSQDGQGSDTEAFF.

This clone was seen a few times. The chain couples TRBV5-5 to TRBJ2-5, with D hard to call. Per the germline V gene, CDR1 is SGHKS and CDR2 is YYEKEE (reference sequence). V was shortened by 4 bases and J by 1 base, with 17 bases between the two germline ends. CDR3 size: 16 residues. The CDR3 sequence is CASSGTLGNGQETQYF. The DNA for the CDR3 is TGTGCCAGCAGCGGAACCCTAGGAAATGGCCAAGAGACCCAGTACTTC.

V and J are TRBV28 and TRBJ2-5, with 10 bases that match TRBD2. Germline trimming cut 5 bases from V and 8 bases from J; bases unmatched to any gene: 11. CDR1 is MDHEN and CDR2 is SYDVKM in the germline V gene. This CDR3 is 15 amino acids long. In nucleotides, the CDR3 is TGTGCCAGCAGTGCTCAGCGGGGGGGCGGAGATACCCAGTACTTC. It yields the protein CASSAQRGGGDTQYF.

The chain combines TRBV28 with TRBJ2-1; D gene uncertain. Germline V gives CDR1 MDHEN, CDR2 SYDVKM. This CDR3 region has 12 residues. V shed 3 bases and J shed 9 bases, with 9 bases lying between them. The CDR3 reads CASSFMYSEQFF. CDR3 DNA sequence: TGTGCCAGCAGTTTTATGTATAGTGAGCAGTTCTTC.

The chain combines TRBV10-3 with TRBJ2-7; maybe TRBD2 (5 bases). Germline loops: CDR1 ENHRY, CDR2 SYGVKD. Trimming left V 4 bases short and J 1 base short, with 11 bases between. The CDR3 covers 14 residues. CDR3 bases: TGTGCCATCAGTGGAAGGAGCGGATCCTACGAGCAGTACTTC. Protein: CAISGRSGSYEQYF.

This sequence joins TRBV12-1 and TRBJ1-6. TRBV12-1 is a pseudogene segment. There are 14 residues in the CDR3. The CDR3 spells CASSFTERHSPLHF. CDR3 nucleotide sequence: TGTGCCAGCAGCTTTACCGAGAGGCATTCACCCCTCCACTTT.

The rearrangement joins TRBV2 to TRBJ1-1; D remains unclear. V lost 2 bases, J lost 1 base, and 8 bases lay in between. The germline V gene encodes CDR1 SNHLY and CDR2 FYNNEI. CDR3 length: 14 residues. The CDR3 loop reads CASSELLTNTEAFF. For the CDR3, the DNA is TGTGCCAGCAGTGAATTACTAACGAACACTGAAGCTTTCTTT. Full variable domain (missing parts from reference TRBV2 and TRBJ1-1): EPEVTQTPSHQVTQMGQEVILRCVPISNHLYFYWYRQILGQKVEFLVSFYNNEISEKSEIFDDQFSVERPDGSNFTLKIRSTKLEDSAMYFCASSELLTNTEAFFGQGTRLTVV.

The CDR3 region is CASSATYEQYF. DNA for the CDR3: TGTGCCAGCAGTGCGACCTACGAGCAGTACTTC. V and J are TRBV28 and TRBJ2-7; D not resolved. The germline gives CDR1 MDHEN, CDR2 SYDVKM. The CDR3 spans 11 residues. Trimming left V 5 bases short and J 2 bases short, with 4 bases between.

The chain employs TRBV15 and TRBJ2-7; TRBD1 aligns across 10 bases. The CDR3 runs 14 residues. The J segment lost 5 bases and the V segment lost 0 bases, leaving 1 base of the junction unmatched. Germline CDR1 LNHNV, CDR2 YYDKDF (reference sequence). The CDR3 loop is CATSREGQGNEQYF. The CDR3 DNA is TGTGCCACCAGCAGAGAGGGACAGGGGAACGAGCAGTACTTC.

The V and J genes are TRBV3-1 (or the pseudogene TRBV3-2) and TRBJ1-1; a weak D match, TRBD1 (6 bases). There are 14 residues in the CDR3. Per the germline V gene, CDR1 is LGHDT and CDR2 is YNNKEL (reference sequence). With 6 bases removed from V and 2 bases from J, the gap between germline ends came to 13 bases. DNA for the CDR3: TGTGCCAGCAGTCAAACAGGGTCAAACACTGAAGCTTTCTTT. Protein product: CASSQTGSNTEAFF.

Points on this clone: This sample includes further DNA sequences coding for the same CDR3. J is TRBJ2-5 and V is TRBV9; D is possibly TRBD1 (6 bases). Trimming stripped 0 bases from V and 2 bases from J, with 8 bases between. Germline lookup yields CDR1 SGDLS and CDR2 YYNGEE. The CDR3 sequence is 14 residues long. The CDR3 protein is CASSVGGGQETQYF. The CDR3 region has the DNA TGTGCCAGCAGCGTAGGAGGGGGTCAAGAGACCCAGTACTTC. The variable domain in full, with the rest retrieved from reference TRBV9 and TRBJ2-5, is DSGVTQTPKHLITATGQRVTLRCSPRSGDLSVYWYQQSLDQGLQFLIQYYNGEERAKGNILERFSAQQFPDLHSELNLSSLELGDSALYFCASSVGGGQETQYFGPGTRLLVL.

This chain connects TRBV5-6 to TRBJ2-7; the D gene is possibly TRBD1 (6 bases). Germline V lookup: CDR1 SGHDT, CDR2 YYEEEE. V was shortened by 2 bases and J by 0 bases, with 12 bases between the two germline ends. The CDR3 runs to 15 residues. Here the CDR3 DNA reads TGTGCCAGCAGCTTTTTGGACAGAAGCTCCTACGAGCAGTACTTC. Translation gives CASSFLDRSSYEQYF. Variable domain in full (rest from reference TRBV5-6 and TRBJ2-7): DAGVTQSPTHLIKTRGQQVTLRCSPKSGHDTVSWYQQALGQGPQFIFQYYEEEERQRGNFPDRFSGHQFPNYSSELNVNALLLGDSALYLCASSFLDRSSYEQYFGPGTRLTVT.

Written as DNA, the CDR3 is TGTGCCAGCAGTGTAACAGGGTTTTATGGCTACACCTTC. Translated, it gives CASSVTGFYGYTF. V usage is TRBV28 and J usage is TRBJ1-2, with a possible D match to TRBD1 (6 bases). This CDR3 region has 13 residues. Germline loops: CDR1 MDHEN, CDR2 SYDVKM. Trimming pared 5 bases from V and 5 bases from J, leaving 12 bases between.

Comment on this clone: The identical CDR3 is also encoded by other nucleotide sequences in the sample. This CDR3 reads CASSAQGAGQPQHF. The CDR3 nucleotides read TGTGCCAGCAGCGCCCAGGGGGCCGGTCAGCCCCAGCATTTT. The chain joins TRBV7-2 to TRBJ1-5; 8 bases line up with TRBD1. CDR3 length equals 14 residues. From germline, CDR1 is SGHTA and CDR2 FQGNSA. Unmatched junction bases numbered 6, after V lost 5 bases and J lost 6 bases.

The V gene is TRBV19, the J gene TRBJ2-3; possibly TRBD1 for D (5 bases). Trimming removed 3 bases at V and 9 bases at J, with 10 bases between. Looked up from germline, CDR1 is LNHDA and CDR2 is SQIVND (reference sequence). This CDR3 has 12 residues. The CDR3 protein is CASSMMGLTQYF. In DNA form, the CDR3 reads TGTGCCAGTAGTATGATGGGGCTGACGCAGTATTTT.

The CDR3 bases are TGTGCCACCAGCAGAGATTTAGCGGTTGAAAAACTGTTTTTT. Translated, it gives CATSRDLAVEKLFF. The rearrangement uses TRBV15 and TRBJ1-4, with D uncertain. The germline V gene has CDR1 LNHNV and CDR2 YYDKDF (reference sequence). The length of the CDR3 is 14 residues. Trimming took off 0 bases at V and 7 bases at J, with 9 bases between the two ends.

This clone was counted only a few times. V gene TRBV2 combines with J gene TRBJ1-5; 8 bases map to TRBD1. The length of the CDR3 is 16 residues. The germline CDR1 and CDR2 sequences are SNHLY and FYNNEI. V gave up 2 bases and J gave up 5 bases; unmatched junction bases: 8. The CDR3 nucleotides read TGTGCCAGCAGTGAAACACTAGGGACAGGATATCAGCCCCAGCATTTT. Amino acids: CASSETLGTGYQPQHF.

This sequence joins TRBV7-6 and TRBJ2-7; D might be TRBD2 (5 bases). This CDR3 contains 14 residues. Deletions cut 3 bases from V and 0 bases from J, with 9 bases between. Looked up from germline, CDR1 is SGHVS and CDR2 is FNYEAQ. Here the CDR3 reads CASSLRAVSYEQYF. The CDR3 DNA is TGTGCCAGCAGCTTGAGAGCGGTCTCCTACGAGCAGTACTTC. Based on the CDR3 plus reference TRBV7-6 and TRBJ2-7, the full variable domain is GAGVSQSPRYKVTKRGQDVALRCDPISGHVSLYWYRQALGQGPEFLTYFNYEAQQDKSGLPNDRFSAERPEGSISTLTIQRTEQRDSAMYRCASSLRAVSYEQYFGPGTRLTVT.

The J gene is TRBJ2-1, the V gene TRBV6-2 or TRBV6-3; 9 bases map to TRBD1. The CDR3 spans 16 residues. J was trimmed by 3 bases and V by 4 bases; bases with no gene match: 7. Per the germline V gene, CDR1 is MNHEY and CDR2 is SVGEGT. The CDR3 protein is CASSSTDRGFYNEQFF. DNA for the CDR3: TGTGCCAGCAGTTCCACCGACAGGGGGTTCTACAATGAGCAGTTCTTC.